These 17 T cell receptor beta chains were all obtained from the same sample, sequenced in a study of blood T cell repertoires in COVID-19. Profiled with immunoSEQ multiplex PCR; TCRdb holds only in-frame clones, not every one. In the table there are hundreds of thousands of clones, approximately 92% of which are singletons. The source material was PBMCs or T cells enriched from blood (not recorded which). The origin of the receptors is a man younger than 45 who had recovered from COVID-19.

The chain has TRBV10-2 and TRBJ2-7, with D possibly being TRBD2 (6 bases). This CDR3 is built from 12 residues. Germline-derived CDR1 and CDR2 are WSHSY and SAAADI. The germline V and J ends were trimmed by 8 bases and 0 bases, with 8 bases remaining between them. CDR3 DNA: TGCGCCAGCGGGACTCACTCCTACGAGCAGTACTTC. It is translated as CASGTHSYEQYF.

V usage is TRBV12-3 or TRBV12-4 and J usage is TRBJ2-3; D unresolved. The CDR3 has 11 residues. The ends were cut back, 8 bases at V and 4 bases at J, with 7 bases in the middle. CDR3 protein: CASSRADTQYF. CDR3 nucleotide sequence: TGTGCCAGCTCCCGGGCAGATACGCAGTATTTT.

The genes are TRBV11-2 and TRBJ2-3; D gene ambiguous. Deletions cut 0 bases from V and 0 bases from J, with 7 bases between. There are 15 residues in the CDR3. Per germline, CDR1 SGHAT and CDR2 FQNNGV. CDR3 sequence: CASSLDPTSTDTQYF. The CDR3 DNA sequence: TGTGCCAGCAGCTTAGACCCCACTAGCACAGATACGCAGTATTTT. The whole variable domain, filled in from reference TRBV11-2 and TRBJ2-3, reads EAGVAQSPRYKIIEKRQSVAFWCNPISGHATLYWYQQILGQGPKLLIQFQNNGVVDDSQLPKDRFSAERLKGVDSTLKIQPAKLEDSAVYLCASSLDPTSTDTQYFGPGTRLTVL.

This clone occurred a few times. This chain connects TRBV3-1 (or the pseudogene TRBV3-2) to TRBJ1-5; D not resolved. CDR3 size: 15 residues. Germline CDR1 is LGHDT and CDR2 is YNNKEL (reference sequence). V was trimmed by 0 bases and J by 2 bases, leaving 8 bases between them. CDR3 sequence reads: CASSQDWGGNQPQHF. Written as DNA, the CDR3 is TGTGCCAGCAGCCAAGATTGGGGAGGCAATCAGCCCCAGCATTTT.

This clone was picked up a small number of times. The chain has TRBV28 and TRBJ1-2; D remains ambiguous. The CDR3 length is 12 residues. Per germline, CDR1 MDHEN and CDR2 SYDVKM. The V gene lost 2 bases and the J gene lost 7 bases, with 8 bases spanning the gap. The DNA of the CDR3 is TGTGCCAGCAGTTTAGCGGTTTTTGGCTACACCTTC. This codes for CASSLAVFGYTF.

The genes are TRBV5-8 and TRBJ2-2; D gene uncertain. Trimming removed 4 bases at V and 5 bases at J, with 9 bases between. The CDR3 is 13 residues long. The germline V gene has CDR1 SGHTS and CDR2 YDEGEE. The CDR3 is CASSPSSTGELFF. The DNA of the CDR3 is TGTGCCAGCAGCCCGAGCTCGACCGGGGAGCTGTTTTTT.

The rearrangement joins TRBV6-5 to TRBJ2-7; tentative D call: TRBD2 (6 bases). V lost 7 bases and J 0 bases, leaving 10 bases between the germline ends. This CDR3 region has 13 residues. The germline CDR1 and CDR2 sequences are MNHEY and SVGAGI. CDR3 coding DNA: TGTGCCAGCACCGTAGCGGCCTCCTACGAGCAGTACTTC. This gives the protein CASTVAASYEQYF.

This chain links TRBV4-1 with TRBJ1-2; 10 bases line up with TRBD1. The V and J ends lost 3 bases and 9 bases, in that order; junction bases with no gene match: 16. The CDR3 is 17 residues long. CDR1 and CDR2 from the germline V gene are MGHRA and YSYEKL. The CDR3 sequence: CASSHLGRDRGLVSYTF. The CDR3 region has the DNA TGCGCCAGCAGCCACCTGGGTCGGGACAGGGGTTTAGTAAGCTACACCTTC.

The rearrangement uses TRBV11-2 and TRBJ1-6; TRBD1 matches at 9 bases. The germline CDR1 and CDR2 sequences are SGHAT and FQNNGV. The CDR3 is 14 amino acids. V lost 5 bases to trimming and J lost 6 bases; unmatched junction nucleotides: 2. The CDR3 region is CASSPTGGNSPLHF. CDR3 in DNA: TGTGCCAGCAGCCCGACAGGGGGTAATTCACCCCTCCACTTT.

The chain recombines TRBV14 with TRBJ2-2, with D maybe TRBD2 (5 bases). Per germline, CDR1 SGHDN and CDR2 FVKESK. This CDR3 is built from 15 residues. V was clipped by 2 bases and J by 4 bases, with 11 bases between them. CDR3 DNA sequence: TGTGCCAGCAGCCAACAGCATCGGGGCACCGGGGAGCTGTTTTTT. Its protein is CASSQQHRGTGELFF.

In this sample, this clone turned up once. The CDR3 DNA reads TGTGCCAGCAGCTCTGTAGGACAGGGGAAGGCTGAAGCTTTCTTT. Translated, it gives CASSSVGQGKAEAFF. The V and J genes are TRBV5-6 and TRBJ1-1, with 9 positions matching TRBD1. V trimming: 3 bases; J trimming: 6 bases; junction bases outside the gene matches: 9. Germline values: CDR1 SGHDT, CDR2 YYEEEE. The CDR3 is 15 residues long. The full variable domain, rest sourced from reference TRBV5-6 and TRBJ1-1, is DAGVTQSPTHLIKTRGQQVTLRCSPKSGHDTVSWYQQALGQGPQFIFQYYEEEERQRGNFPDRFSGHQFPNYSSELNVNALLLGDSALYLCASSSVGQGKAEAFFGQGTRLTVV.

The V gene is TRBV27, the J gene TRBJ2-1; D call uncertain. CDR3 size: 14 residues. The V end was cut by 5 bases, the J end by 7 bases, with 15 bases between. Per germline, CDR1 MNHEY and CDR2 SMNVEV (reference sequence). The CDR3 sequence: CASSPSTPRNEQFF. Here the CDR3 DNA reads TGTGCCAGCAGTCCCTCTACGCCGCGGAATGAGCAGTTCTTC.

The chain uses TRBV28 and TRBJ1-2; no firm D call. V was shortened by 5 bases and J by 7 bases, with 11 bases between the two germline ends. This CDR3 contains 12 residues. Germline CDR1 reads MDHEN; CDR2 reads SYDVKM. The CDR3 nucleotides read TGTGCCAGCAGTCCCCAGACTTCTGGCTACACCTTC. Its translation is CASSPQTSGYTF.

V is TRBV19 and J is TRBJ1-2; no clear D. The ends were cut back, 7 bases at V and 3 bases at J, with 12 bases in the middle. The CDR3 has 13 residues. Germline V gene sequence: CDR1 LNHDA, CDR2 SQIVND (reference sequence). The CDR3 protein is CASNIDQDYGYTF. DNA for the CDR3: TGTGCCAGTAACATAGACCAGGACTATGGCTACACCTTC.

On this clone: Its ends do not fully match the called genes, so a read error is possible. The chain has TRBV28 and TRBJ1-5; D is ambiguous. This CDR3 contains 11 residues. Germline CDR1 MDHEN, CDR2 SYDVKM. CDR3 bases: TGTGCCAGCAGGAGCCTCCGGGAGCCCCTTTTT. This gives the protein CASRSLREPLF. Full variable domain (rest looked up from reference TRBV28 and TRBJ1-5): DVKVTQSSRYLVKRTGEKVFLECVQDMDHENMFWYRQDPGLGLRLIYFSYDVKMKEKGDIPEGYSVSREKKERFSLILESASTNQTSMYLCASRSLREPLFGDGTRLSIL.

The V call is TRBV28, the J call TRBJ1-5, with a weak D call TRBD1 (6 bases). Germline-derived CDR1 and CDR2 are MDHEN and SYDVKM. The CDR3 covers 17 residues. The V end lost 6 bases, the J end lost 4 bases, and 22 bases lay between the germline ends. The CDR3 DNA reads TGTGCCAGCAGCCCGACTCGACAGATAGGGGGTAATCAGCCCCAGCATTTT. Its protein is CASSPTRQIGGNQPQHF.

The chain couples TRBV24-1 to TRBJ2-7; possible D gene TRBD1, 6 bases. There are 13 residues in the CDR3. V lost 5 bases, J lost 1 base, and 8 bases lay in between. Germline lookup yields CDR1 KGHDR and CDR2 SFDVKD. The CDR3 is CATSGTASYEQYF. Here the CDR3 DNA reads TGTGCCACCAGTGGGACAGCGTCCTACGAGCAGTACTTC.